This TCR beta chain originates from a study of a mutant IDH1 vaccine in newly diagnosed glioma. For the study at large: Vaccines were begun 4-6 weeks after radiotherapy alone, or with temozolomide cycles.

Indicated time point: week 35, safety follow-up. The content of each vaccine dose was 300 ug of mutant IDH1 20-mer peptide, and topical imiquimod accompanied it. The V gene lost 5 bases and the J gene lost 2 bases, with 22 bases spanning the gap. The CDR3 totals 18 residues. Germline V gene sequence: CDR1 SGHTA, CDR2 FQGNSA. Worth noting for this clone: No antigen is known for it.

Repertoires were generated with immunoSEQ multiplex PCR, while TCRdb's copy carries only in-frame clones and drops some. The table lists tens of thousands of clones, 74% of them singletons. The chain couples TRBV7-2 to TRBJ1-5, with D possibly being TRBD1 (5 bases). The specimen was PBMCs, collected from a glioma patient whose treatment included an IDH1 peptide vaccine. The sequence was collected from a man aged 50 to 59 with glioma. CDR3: CASSKAGTVNMGNQPQHF. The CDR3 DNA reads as TGTGCCAGCAGCAAAGCCGGGACGGTGAATATGGGCAATCAGCCCCAGCATTTT.